This entry features one TCR beta chain sequence. J lost 1 base, V lost 6 bases, and 5 bases had no gene match. This CDR3 spans 13 amino acids. Germline CDR1 reads DFQATT; CDR2 reads SNEGSKA (reference sequence). Unique molecular identifiers were incorporated into the prepared TCRbeta library. Each CDR3 protein is one row after TCRdb ran MiXCR on the PCR reads. The table lists about 400,000 distinct CDR3 sequences, 15% to 20% of them singletons, with 25% to 30% in the top ten. This entry comes from a study of T-cell reconstitution after alpha-beta-depleted transplantation in children. This specimen was PBMCs, mostly from graft donor cells, taken 360 days after TCRalphabeta/CD19-depleted stem cell transplant. The rearrangement uses TRBV20-1 and TRBJ1-1, with 7 bases matching TRBD1. This clonotype was sampled from a boy under two years old who had a stem cell transplant for Wiskott-Aldrich syndrome, so the T cells may come from the graft donor. CDR3 nucleotides: TGCAGTGCCACGGACAGGCCGAACACTGAAGCTTTCTTT. Its translation: CSATDRPNTEAFF.